This TCR beta chain appears in the sequencing data of a study of Ad26.COV2.S vaccination and SARS-CoV-2 variants. Looking at the study overall: Donor had been placed in the Ad26.COV2.S arm of the COV1001 trial. General study findings and limits: Once vaccination had occurred, spike-specific CD8+ and CD4+ T cell responses reportedly showed substantial breadth. Total T cell responses were possibly underestimated by TCR breadth and depth analyses.

Treatment specified: over 15 received Ad26.COV2.S at low or high dose, single or two shots; 5 received placebo; per-sample allocation not given. Sampling happened 63 days after the first vaccine or placebo injection. The shot given was an Ad26 vector that makes Wuhan-strain SARS-CoV-2 spike. J lost 7 bases, V lost 0 bases, and 6 bases had no gene match. CDR1 is SGDLS and CDR2 is YYNGEE in the germline V gene. The CDR3 runs to 15 residues. Concerning this clone itself: Its antigen is as yet unknown.

TCRdb keeps only in-frame clones here, not all; method: immunoSEQ multiplex PCR. This table has roughly 240,000 clones, approximately 90% appearing once. The clonotype was recovered from a person aged 18 to 65 who received the Ad26.COV2.S COVID-19 vaccine or a placebo. The chain recombines TRBV9 with TRBJ1-4; the match to TRBD1 covers 7 bases. This material consisted of peripheral blood, taken in a trial of Ad26.COV2.S vaccine versus placebo. In nucleotides, the CDR3 is TGTGCCAGCAGCGTAGACAGGGGTGGTCGTGAAAAACTGTTTTTT. This sequence encodes CASSVDRGGREKLFF.